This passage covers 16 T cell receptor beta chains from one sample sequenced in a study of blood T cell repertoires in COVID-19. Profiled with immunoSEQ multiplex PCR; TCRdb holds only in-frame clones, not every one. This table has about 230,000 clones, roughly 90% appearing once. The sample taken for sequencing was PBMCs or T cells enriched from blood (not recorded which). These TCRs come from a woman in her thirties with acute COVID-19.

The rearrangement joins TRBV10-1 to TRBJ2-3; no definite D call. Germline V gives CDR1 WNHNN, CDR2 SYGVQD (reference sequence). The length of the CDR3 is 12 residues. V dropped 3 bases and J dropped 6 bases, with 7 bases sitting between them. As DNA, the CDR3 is TGCGCCAGCAGTGACTCCTCGGATACGCAGTATTTT. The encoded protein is CASSDSSDTQYF.

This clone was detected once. CDR3 nucleotides: TGTGCCAGCAGTAACCGCAGGGGGTTCGATCAGCCCCAGCATTTT. It specifies CASSNRRGFDQPQHF. The chain couples TRBV6-5 to TRBJ1-5; 7 bases fit TRBD1. CDR1 and CDR2 (germline): MNHEY, SVGAGI. Germline trimming cut 5 bases from V and 5 bases from J; bases unmatched to any gene: 9. This CDR3 comprises 15 residues.

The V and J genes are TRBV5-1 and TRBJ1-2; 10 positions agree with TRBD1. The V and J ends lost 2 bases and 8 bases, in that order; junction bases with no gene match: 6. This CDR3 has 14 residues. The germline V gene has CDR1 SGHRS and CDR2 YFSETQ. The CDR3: CASSLTGTGAGYTF. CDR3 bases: TGCGCCAGCAGCTTAACCGGGACAGGGGCCGGCTACACCTTC. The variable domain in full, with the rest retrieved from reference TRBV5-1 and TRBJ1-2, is KAGVTQTPRYLIKTRGQQVTLSCSPISGHRSVSWYQQTPGQGLQFLFEYFSETQRNKGNFPGRFSGRQFSNSRSEMNVSTLELGDSALYLCASSLTGTGAGYTFGSGTRLTVV.

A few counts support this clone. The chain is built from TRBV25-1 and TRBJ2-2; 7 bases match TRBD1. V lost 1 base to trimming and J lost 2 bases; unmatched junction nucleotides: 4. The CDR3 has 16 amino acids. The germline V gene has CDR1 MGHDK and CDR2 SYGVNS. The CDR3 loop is CASSESTGTNTGELFF. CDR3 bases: TGTGCCAGCAGTGAATCGACAGGGACAAACACCGGGGAGCTGTTTTTT.

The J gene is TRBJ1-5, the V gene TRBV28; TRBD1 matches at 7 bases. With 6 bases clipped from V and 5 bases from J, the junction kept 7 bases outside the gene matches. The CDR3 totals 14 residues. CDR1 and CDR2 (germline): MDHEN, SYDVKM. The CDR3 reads CASRVQGNDQPQHF. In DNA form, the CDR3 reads TGTGCCAGCAGGGTACAGGGGAATGATCAGCCCCAGCATTTT.

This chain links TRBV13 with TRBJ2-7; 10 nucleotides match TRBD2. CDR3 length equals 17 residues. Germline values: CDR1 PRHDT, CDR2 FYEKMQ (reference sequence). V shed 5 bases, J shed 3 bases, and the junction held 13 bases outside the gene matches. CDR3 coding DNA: TGTGCCAGCAGCCCAGGTTGGGCTAGCGGGGGACTCTACGAGCAGTACTTC. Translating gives CASSPGWASGGLYEQYF.

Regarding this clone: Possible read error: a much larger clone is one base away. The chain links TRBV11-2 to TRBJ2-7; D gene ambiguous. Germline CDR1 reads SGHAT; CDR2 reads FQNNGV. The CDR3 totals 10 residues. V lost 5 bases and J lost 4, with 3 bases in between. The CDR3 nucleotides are TGTGCCAGCAGCCAATACGAGCAGTACTTC. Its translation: CASSQYEQYF.

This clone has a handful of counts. In DNA, the CDR3 is TGTGCCAGCAGCTTATTCTCCGGGGGCGGGGGAGGCGACACCGGGGAGCTGTTTTTT. It yields the protein CASSLFSGGGGGDTGELFF. This chain connects TRBV11-3 to TRBJ2-2; tentatively, D is TRBD2 (7 bases). This CDR3 is 19 amino acids long. CDR1 is SGHNT and CDR2 is YENEEA in the germline V gene. Trimming shortened V by 2 bases and J by 3 bases, and 22 bases separated the two germline ends.

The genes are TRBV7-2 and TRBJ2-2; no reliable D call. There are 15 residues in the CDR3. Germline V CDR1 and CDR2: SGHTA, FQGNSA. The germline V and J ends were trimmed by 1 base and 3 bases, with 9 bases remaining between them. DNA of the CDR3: TGTGCCAGCAGCTTAGAGCTAAGCGACACCGGGGAGCTGTTTTTT. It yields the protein CASSLELSDTGELFF.

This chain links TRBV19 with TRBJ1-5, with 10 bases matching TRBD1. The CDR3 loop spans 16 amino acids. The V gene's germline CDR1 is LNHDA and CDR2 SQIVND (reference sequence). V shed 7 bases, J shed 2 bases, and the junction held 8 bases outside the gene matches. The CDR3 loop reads CASIGQGVWGNQPQHF. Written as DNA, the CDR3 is TGTGCCAGTATTGGACAGGGGGTTTGGGGCAATCAGCCCCAGCATTTT.

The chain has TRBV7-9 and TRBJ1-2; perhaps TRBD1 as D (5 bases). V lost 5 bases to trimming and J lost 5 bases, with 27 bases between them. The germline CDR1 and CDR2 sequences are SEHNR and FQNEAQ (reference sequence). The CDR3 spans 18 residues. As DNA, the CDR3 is TGTGCCAGCAGCCCAGACCTGGGCGGGACGGTTGAAGGATATGGCTACACCTTC. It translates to CASSPDLGGTVEGYGYTF. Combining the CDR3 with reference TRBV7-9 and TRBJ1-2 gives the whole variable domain DTGVSQNPRHKITKRGQNVTFRCDPISEHNRLYWYRQTLGQGPEFLTYFQNEAQLEKSRLLSDRFSAERPKGSFSTLEIQRTEQGDSAMYLCASSPDLGGTVEGYGYTFGSGTRLTVV.

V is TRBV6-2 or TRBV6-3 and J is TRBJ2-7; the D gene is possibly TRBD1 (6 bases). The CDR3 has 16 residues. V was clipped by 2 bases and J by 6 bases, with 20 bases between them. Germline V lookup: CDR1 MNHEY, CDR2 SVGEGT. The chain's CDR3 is CASSYPTSGTYSEQYF. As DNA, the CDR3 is TGTGCCAGCAGTTACCCAACTTCCGGGACATATAGCGAGCAGTACTTC.

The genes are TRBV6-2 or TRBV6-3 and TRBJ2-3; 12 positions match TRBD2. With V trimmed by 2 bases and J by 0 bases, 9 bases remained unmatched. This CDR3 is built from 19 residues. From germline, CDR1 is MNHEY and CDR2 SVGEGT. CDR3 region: CASSYGLGLAGLSTDTQYF. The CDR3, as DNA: TGTGCCAGCAGTTACGGGCTCGGACTAGCGGGGCTTAGCACAGATACGCAGTATTTT.

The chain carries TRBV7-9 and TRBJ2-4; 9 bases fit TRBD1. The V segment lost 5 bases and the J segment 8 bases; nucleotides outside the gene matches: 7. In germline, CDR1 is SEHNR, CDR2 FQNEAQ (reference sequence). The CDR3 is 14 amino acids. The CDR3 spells CASSKPGQGDIQYF. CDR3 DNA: TGTGCCAGCAGCAAACCGGGACAGGGAGACATTCAGTACTTC.

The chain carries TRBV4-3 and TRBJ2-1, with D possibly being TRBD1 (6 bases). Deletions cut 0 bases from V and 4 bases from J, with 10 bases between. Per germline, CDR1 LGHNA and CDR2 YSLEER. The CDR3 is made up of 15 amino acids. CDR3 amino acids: CASSQDGTPYNEQFF. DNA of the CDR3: TGCGCCAGCAGCCAAGACGGGACACCTTACAATGAGCAGTTCTTC.

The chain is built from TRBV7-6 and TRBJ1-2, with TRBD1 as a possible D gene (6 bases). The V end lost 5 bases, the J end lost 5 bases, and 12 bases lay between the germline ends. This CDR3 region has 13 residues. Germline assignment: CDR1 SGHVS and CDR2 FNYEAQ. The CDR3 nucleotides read TGTGCCAGCAGCCCACGGACAGTATATGGCTACACCTTC. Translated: CASSPRTVYGYTF.